The TCR beta chain under discussion was sequenced for a study of T cell repertoires in cytomegalovirus infection. Study-level background: Both a matching HLA type and CMV infection were indicated by public TCR beta signatures.

As to this clonotype: Its target is unknown.

Using its own MiXCR run on the reads, TCRdb lists one record per CDR3 protein. The sample records 110,000 or so distinct CDR3 sequences, about 30% being singletons. This clonotype was obtained from a human donor in good health (CMV status not recorded). Some clones in this sample may be carry-over from other donors' samples. This specimen was CD8+ T cells from cultured PBMCs, taken from culture after CMV antigen stimulation.

As DNA, the CDR3 is TGTGCCAGCAGCGAAGCCTATGCAGGCGGCTACACCTTC. This translates into CASSEAYAGGYTF. The chain recombines TRBV27 with TRBJ1-2; D not resolved. Germline V gene lookup returns CDR1 MNHEY and CDR2 SMNVEV (reference sequence). V lost 6 bases and J lost 8, with 16 bases in between. The CDR3 is 13 residues long.